This TCR beta chain was found in a study of blood T cell repertoires in COVID-19. The CDR3 contains 14 residues. V shed 3 bases and J 6 bases; nucleotides not matched to a gene: 3. The germline CDR1 and CDR2 sequences are SGHRS and YFSETQ. Measured with immunoSEQ multiplex PCR; TCRdb has only the in-frame clones, and not every one. Of nearly 110,000 clones listed, less than 90% are singletons. The chain joins TRBV5-1 to TRBJ2-1; TRBD1 aligns across 10 bases. Sequencing was done on a sample of peripheral blood. The sequence was obtained from a human donor in a cohort sampled during active COVID-19. CDR3 sequence (DNA): TGCGCCAGCAGCTCCGGGACAGGGGTCAATGAGCAGTTCTTC. Translating gives CASSSGTGVNEQFF.